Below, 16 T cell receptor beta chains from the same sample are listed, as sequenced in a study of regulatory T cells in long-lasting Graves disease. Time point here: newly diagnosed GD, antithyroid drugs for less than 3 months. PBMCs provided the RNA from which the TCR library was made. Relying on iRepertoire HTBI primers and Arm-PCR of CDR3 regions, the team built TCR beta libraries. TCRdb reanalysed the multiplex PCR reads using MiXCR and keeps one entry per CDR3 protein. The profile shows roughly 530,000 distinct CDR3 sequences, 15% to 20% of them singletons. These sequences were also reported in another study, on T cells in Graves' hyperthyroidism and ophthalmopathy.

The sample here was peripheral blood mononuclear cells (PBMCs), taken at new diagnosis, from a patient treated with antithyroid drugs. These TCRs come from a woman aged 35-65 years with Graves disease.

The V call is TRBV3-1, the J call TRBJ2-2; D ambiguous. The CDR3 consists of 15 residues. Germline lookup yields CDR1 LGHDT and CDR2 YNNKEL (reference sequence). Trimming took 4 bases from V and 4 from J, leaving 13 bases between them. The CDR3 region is CASSPLAWGTGELFF. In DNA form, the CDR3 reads TGTGCCAGCAGCCCCCTCGCATGGGGCACCGGGGAGCTGTTTTTT.

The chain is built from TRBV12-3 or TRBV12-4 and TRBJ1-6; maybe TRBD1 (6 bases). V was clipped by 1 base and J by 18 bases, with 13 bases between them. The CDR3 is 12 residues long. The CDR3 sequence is CASSLGDNTPHF. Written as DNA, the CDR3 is TGTGCCAGCAGTTTAGGGGACAACACACCCCACTTT.

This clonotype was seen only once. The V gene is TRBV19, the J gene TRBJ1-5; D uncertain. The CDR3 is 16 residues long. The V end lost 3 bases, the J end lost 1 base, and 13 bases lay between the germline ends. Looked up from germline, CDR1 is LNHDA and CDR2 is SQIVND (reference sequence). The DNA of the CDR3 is TGTGCCAGTAGTATTCGGGCAACCTGGAGCAATCAGCCCCAGCATTTT. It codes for CASSIRATWSNQPQHF.

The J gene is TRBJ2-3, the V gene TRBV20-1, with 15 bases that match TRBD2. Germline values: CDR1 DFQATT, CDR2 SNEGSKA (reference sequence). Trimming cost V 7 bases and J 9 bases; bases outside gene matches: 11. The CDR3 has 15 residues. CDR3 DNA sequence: TGCAGTGTTGAGGGACTAGCGGGGGGCCTCAGGACGCAGTATTTT. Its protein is CSVEGLAGGLRTQYF.

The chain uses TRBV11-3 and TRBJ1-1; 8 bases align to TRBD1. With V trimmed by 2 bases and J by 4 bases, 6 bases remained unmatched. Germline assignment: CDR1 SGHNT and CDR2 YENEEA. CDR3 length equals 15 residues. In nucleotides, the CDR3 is TGTGCCAGCAGCTTACCGGACAGGGAGGGCACTGAAGCTTTCTTT. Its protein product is CASSLPDREGTEAFF.

The CDR3 reads CASSLVRDSNTDTQYF. DNA of the CDR3: TGCGCCAGCAGCTTGGTGCGGGACAGCAACACAGATACGCAGTATTTT. The V gene is TRBV5-1, the J gene TRBJ2-3; D is perhaps TRBD1 (7 bases). V gave up 0 bases and J gave up 2 bases, with 13 bases separating them. Germline values: CDR1 SGHRS, CDR2 YFSETQ. CDR3 length equals 16 residues.

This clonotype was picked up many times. DNA for the CDR3: TGCAGTGCCGACTCCCAAGAGACCCAGTACTTC. Protein: CSADSQETQYF. V and J are TRBV20-1 and TRBJ2-5; unclear D gene. CDR3 length equals 11 residues. Trimming removed 6 bases at V and 1 base at J, with 6 bases between. CDR1 is DFQATT, CDR2 SNEGSKA, per germline (reference sequence).

The CDR3 coding sequence is TGTGCCAGTAGCCGGCTTACGGGGGGCAGGGGCAATGAGCAGTTCTTC. It encodes CASSRLTGGRGNEQFF. This chain links TRBV19 with TRBJ2-1; TRBD2 might be the D (7 bases). Germline lookup yields CDR1 LNHDA and CDR2 SQIVND (reference sequence). CDR3 size: 16 residues. Trimming removed 6 bases at V and 6 bases at J, with 21 bases between.

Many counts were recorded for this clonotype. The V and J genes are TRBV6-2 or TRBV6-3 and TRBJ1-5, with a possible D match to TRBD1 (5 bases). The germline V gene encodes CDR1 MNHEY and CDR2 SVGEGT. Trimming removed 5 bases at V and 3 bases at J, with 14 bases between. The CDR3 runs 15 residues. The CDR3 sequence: CASSVGADYNQPQHF. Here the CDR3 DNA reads TGTGCCAGCAGTGTAGGGGCGGATTACAATCAGCCCCAGCATTTT.

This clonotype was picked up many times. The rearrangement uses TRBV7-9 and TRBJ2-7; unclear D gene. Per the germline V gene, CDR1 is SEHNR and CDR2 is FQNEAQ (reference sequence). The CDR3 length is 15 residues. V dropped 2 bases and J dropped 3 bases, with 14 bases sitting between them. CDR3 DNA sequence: TGTGCCAGCAGCTTAATGGTCCTTCCCAACTACGAGCAGTACTTC. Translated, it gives CASSLMVLPNYEQYF. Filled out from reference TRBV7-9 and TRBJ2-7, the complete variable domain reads DTGVSQNPRHKITKRGQNVTFRCDPISEHNRLYWYRQTLGQGPEFLTYFQNEAQLEKSRLLSDRFSAERPKGSFSTLEIQRTEQGDSAMYLCASSLMVLPNYEQYFGPGTRLTVT.

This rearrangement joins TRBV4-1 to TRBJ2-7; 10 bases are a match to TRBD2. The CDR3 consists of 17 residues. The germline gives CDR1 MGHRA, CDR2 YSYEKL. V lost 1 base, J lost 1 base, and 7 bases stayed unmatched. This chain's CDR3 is CASSQGVKRGGSYEQYF. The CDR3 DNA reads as TGCGCCAGCAGCCAAGGGGTTAAGCGGGGGGGTTCCTACGAGCAGTACTTC.

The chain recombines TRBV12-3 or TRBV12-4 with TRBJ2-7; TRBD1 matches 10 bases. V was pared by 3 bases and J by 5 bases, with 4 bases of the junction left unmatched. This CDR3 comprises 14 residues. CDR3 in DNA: TGTGCCAGCAGTTTGCGACAGGGGGCCAACGAGCAGTACTTC. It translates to CASSLRQGANEQYF.

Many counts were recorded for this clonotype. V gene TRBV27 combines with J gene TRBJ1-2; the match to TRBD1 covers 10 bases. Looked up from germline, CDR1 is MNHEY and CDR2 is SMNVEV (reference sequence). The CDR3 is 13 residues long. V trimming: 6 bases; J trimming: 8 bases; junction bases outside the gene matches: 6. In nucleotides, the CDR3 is TGTGCCAGCAGCTCCGGGACAGGGGCAGGCTACACCTTC. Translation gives CASSSGTGAGYTF.

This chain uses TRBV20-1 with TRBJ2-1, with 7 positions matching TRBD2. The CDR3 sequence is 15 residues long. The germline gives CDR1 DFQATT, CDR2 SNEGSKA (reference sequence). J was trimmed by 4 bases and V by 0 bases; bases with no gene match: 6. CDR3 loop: CSARDGAGKYNEQFF. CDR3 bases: TGCAGTGCTAGAGATGGAGCGGGGAAATACAATGAGCAGTTCTTC.

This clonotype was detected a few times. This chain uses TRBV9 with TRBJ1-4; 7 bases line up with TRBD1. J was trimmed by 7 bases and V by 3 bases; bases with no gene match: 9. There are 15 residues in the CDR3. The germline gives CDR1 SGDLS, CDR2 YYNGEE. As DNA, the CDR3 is TGTGCCAGCAGCGCAACGACAGGGTTAACTGAAAAACTGTTTTTT. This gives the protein CASSATTGLTEKLFF.

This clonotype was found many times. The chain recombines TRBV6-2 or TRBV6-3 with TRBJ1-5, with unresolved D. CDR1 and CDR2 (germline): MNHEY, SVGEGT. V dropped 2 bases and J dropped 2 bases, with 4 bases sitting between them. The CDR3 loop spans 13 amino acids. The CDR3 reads CASSYGGNQPQHF. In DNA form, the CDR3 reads TGTGCCAGCAGTTACGGGGGCAATCAGCCCCAGCATTTT.